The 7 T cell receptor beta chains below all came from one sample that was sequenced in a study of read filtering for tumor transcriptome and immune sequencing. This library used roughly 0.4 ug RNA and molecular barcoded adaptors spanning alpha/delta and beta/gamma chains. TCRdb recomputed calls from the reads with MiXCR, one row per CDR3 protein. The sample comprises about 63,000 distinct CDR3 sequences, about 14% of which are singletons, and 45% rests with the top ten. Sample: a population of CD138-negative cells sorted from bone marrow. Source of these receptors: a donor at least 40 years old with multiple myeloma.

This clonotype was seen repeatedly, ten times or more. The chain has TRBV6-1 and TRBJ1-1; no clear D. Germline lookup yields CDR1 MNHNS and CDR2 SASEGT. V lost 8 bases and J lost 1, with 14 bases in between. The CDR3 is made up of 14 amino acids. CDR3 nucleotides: TGTGCCAGCTTCTGGAAGGGTCAGAACACTGAAGCTTTCTTT. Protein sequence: CASFWKGQNTEAFF.

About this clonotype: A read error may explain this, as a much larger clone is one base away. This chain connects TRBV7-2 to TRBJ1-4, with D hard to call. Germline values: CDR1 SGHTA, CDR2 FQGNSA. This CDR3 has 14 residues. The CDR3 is CASSKDLGNGKLFF. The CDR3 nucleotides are TGTGCCAGCAGCAAGGACTTGGGGAATGGAAAACTGTTTTTT.

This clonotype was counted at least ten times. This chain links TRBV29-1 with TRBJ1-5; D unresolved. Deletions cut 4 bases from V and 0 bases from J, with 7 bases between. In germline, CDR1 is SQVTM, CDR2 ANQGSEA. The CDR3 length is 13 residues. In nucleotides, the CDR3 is TGCAGCGTTGTCGGGGATAGCAATCAGCCCCAGCATTTT. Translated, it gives CSVVGDSNQPQHF.

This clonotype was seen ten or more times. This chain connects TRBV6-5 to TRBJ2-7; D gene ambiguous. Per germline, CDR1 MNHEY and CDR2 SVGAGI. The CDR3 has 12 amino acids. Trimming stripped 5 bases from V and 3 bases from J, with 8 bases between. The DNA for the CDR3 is TGTGCCAGCAGTGAAGTCAGCTACGAGCAGTACTTC. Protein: CASSEVSYEQYF.

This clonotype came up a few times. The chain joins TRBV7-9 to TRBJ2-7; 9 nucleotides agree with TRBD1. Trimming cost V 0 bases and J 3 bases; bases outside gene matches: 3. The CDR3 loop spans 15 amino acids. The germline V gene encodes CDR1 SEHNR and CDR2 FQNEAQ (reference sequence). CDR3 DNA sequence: TGTGCCAGCAGCTTAGCCTCGACAGGGGGCTACGAGCAGTACTTC. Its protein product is CASSLASTGGYEQYF.

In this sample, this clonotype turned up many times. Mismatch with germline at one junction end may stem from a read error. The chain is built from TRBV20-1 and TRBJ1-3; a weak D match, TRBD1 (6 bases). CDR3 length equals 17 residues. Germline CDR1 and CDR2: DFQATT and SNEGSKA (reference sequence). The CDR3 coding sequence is TGCAGTGCCAGAGAGGGGGGGGCGTCCCACTCTGGAAACACCATATATTTT. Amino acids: CSAREGGASHSGNTIYF.

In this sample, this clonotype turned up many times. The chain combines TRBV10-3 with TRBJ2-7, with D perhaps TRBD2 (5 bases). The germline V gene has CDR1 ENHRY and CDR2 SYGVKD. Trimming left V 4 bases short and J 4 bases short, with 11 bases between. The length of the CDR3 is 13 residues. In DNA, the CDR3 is TGTGCCATCAGTGGGGGAGACAATTACGAGCAGTACTTC. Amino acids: CAISGGDNYEQYF.